The rows below give T cell receptor beta chains drawn from one sample of a study of identical twins. TCRdb independently ran MiXCR on the 5' RACE reads; one entry per CDR3 protein. This sample has around 1.7 million distinct CDR3 sequences, with 32% found just once. The sample comprised cord blood. Source of these receptors: a newborn girl in good health. The CDR3 runs from the conserved cysteine through the conserved F or W. D genes are given only for firm matches. Rows give clone size only sometimes, using once, few, many, or a class for an expanded clone.

>16|TRBD1|TRBV3-1|TRBJ1-6|.
CAGSPTGQVMGSPLHF
TGTGCCGGCAGCCCTACGGGACAGGTGATGGGTTCACCCCTCCACTTT
>15|.|TRBV28|TRBJ2-7|few
CASSSDGSWSYEQYF
TGTGCCAGCAGTTCAGACGGGAGTTGGTCCTACGAGCAGTACTTC
>20|.|TRBV11-2|TRBJ1-4|.
CASSAEVEFISLVPNEKLFF
TGTGCCAGCAGCGCCGAGGTCGAGTTTATCTCCTTGGTACCTAATGAAAAACTGTTTTTT
>14|.|TRBV6-1|TRBJ1-5|.
CASSEVGANQPQHF
TGTGCCAGCAGTGAAGTGGGGGCCAATCAGCCCCAGCATTTT
>15|.|TRBV27|TRBJ2-2|.
CASSLSLAGTGELFF
TGTGCCAGCAGTTTATCCCTAGCAGGGACCGGGGAGCTGTTTTTT
>15|.|TRBV3-1|TRBJ1-2|.
CACSQDPSPNYGYTF
TGTGCCTGCAGCCAAGATCCTAGCCCTAACTATGGCTACACCTTC
>13|.|TRBV4-2|TRBJ1-2|many
CASSQGEAYGYTF
TGTGCCAGCAGCCAAGGGGAGGCCTATGGCTACACCTTC
>16|TRBD1|TRBV14|TRBJ1-1|.
CASSLGTGLKGTEAFF
TGTGCCAGCAGCCTCGGGACAGGGCTTAAGGGCACTGAAGCTTTCTTT
>12|.|TRBV12-3/TRBV12-4|TRBJ2-7|many
CASSDGIYEQYF
TGTGCCAGCAGTGACGGAATCTACGAGCAGTACTTC
>15|.|TRBV28|TRBJ2-5|many
CASSSPKGFQETQYF
TGTGCCAGCAGTTCCCCGAAGGGGTTCCAAGAGACCCAGTACTTC
>15|.|TRBV6-2/TRBV6-3|TRBJ2-3|.
CASSPWVTSADTQYF
TGTGCCAGCAGTCCCTGGGTGACTAGTGCCGATACGCAGTATTTT
>15|.|TRBV6-1|TRBJ2-2|.
CASSEARQTPGELFF
TGTGCCAGCAGTGAAGCGCGGCAAACACCCGGGGAGCTGTTTTTT
>14|TRBD2|TRBV27|TRBJ2-3|once
CASSPRTSTDTHYF
TGTGCCAGCAGTCCCCGGACTAGCACAGATACGCACTATTTT
>18|TRBD2|TRBV11-1|TRBJ2-1|.
CASSLEAGLAGTYNEQFF
TGTGCCAGCAGCTTAGAGGCCGGACTAGCGGGGACTTACAATGAGCAGTTCTTC
>16|.|TRBV6-1|TRBJ2-2|once
CASSEVRGTNTGELFF
TGTGCCAGCAGTGAAGTGAGGGGGACGAACACCGGGGAGCTGTTTTTT
>17|TRBD2|TRBV13|TRBJ2-3|few
CASSTTGLAEITDTQYF
TGTGCCAGCAGCACTACCGGACTAGCGGAGATAACAGATACGCAGTATTTT